The clone carrying this T cell receptor beta chain occurred a few times. The target antigen is unknown. The TCR library protocol was used to attach unique molecular identifiers. These identifiers were attached to individual cDNA molecules. TCRdb recomputed calls from the 5' RACE reads with MiXCR, one row per CDR3 protein. The sample has 95,000 to 150,000 distinct CDR3 sequences; 14% to 15% are singletons. This entry is derived from a study of early T cells in non-severe SARS-CoV-2 infection. Study as a whole: The sequenced material was bulk RNA from unsorted whole blood, and its chains were unpaired.

CDR1 and CDR2 (germline): LNHDA, SQIVND (reference sequence). This CDR3 is 14 amino acids long. The V and J ends lost 5 bases and 6 bases, in that order; junction bases with no gene match: 7. Findings and limits, study-wide: Matches to VDJdb favored anti-spike CD8 responses and missed private and CD4 specificities.

The sequenced sample was whole blood. The origin of this receptor is an adult who was a healthcare worker with PCR-confirmed SARS-CoV-2 infection or an uninfected control (not recorded which). The V gene is TRBV19, the J gene TRBJ2-7, with 10 bases identical to TRBD1. CDR3 nucleotides: TGTGCCAGTAGTCTTCGGGACAGGGGATTCGAGCAGTACTTC. This encodes CASSLRDRGFEQYF.